This T cell receptor (beta chain) was observed in a study of early T cells in non-severe SARS-CoV-2 infection. Background on the study: Sequencing of unsorted whole blood was done on bulk RNA, leaving chains unpaired.

Unique molecular identifiers tagged individual cDNA molecules. MiXCR, applied by TCRdb to the 5' RACE reads, yields one record per CDR3 protein. This sample has 65,000 to 75,000 distinct CDR3 sequences, with roughly 4.9% found just once. Study-level findings and limits: Clonotype matching in VDJdb favored anti-spike CD8 responses and did not capture private and CD4 specificities.

In the case of this clonotype: Its cognate antigen is unknown.

CDR1 and CDR2 (germline): SNHLY, FYNNEI. The length of the CDR3 is 14 residues. V was shortened by 2 bases and J by 8 bases, with 12 bases between the two germline ends. This sample comprised whole blood, obtained at baseline. The rearrangement joins TRBV2 to TRBJ1-4, with D maybe TRBD1 (5 bases). The TCR sequence derives from an adult who was a healthcare worker with PCR-confirmed SARS-CoV-2 infection or an uninfected control (not recorded which). The donor label of this sample is uncertain. CDR3 nucleotide sequence: TGTGCCAGCAGTGAAACGGGGCCACGGGAAAAACTGTTTTTT. It specifies CASSETGPREKLFF.